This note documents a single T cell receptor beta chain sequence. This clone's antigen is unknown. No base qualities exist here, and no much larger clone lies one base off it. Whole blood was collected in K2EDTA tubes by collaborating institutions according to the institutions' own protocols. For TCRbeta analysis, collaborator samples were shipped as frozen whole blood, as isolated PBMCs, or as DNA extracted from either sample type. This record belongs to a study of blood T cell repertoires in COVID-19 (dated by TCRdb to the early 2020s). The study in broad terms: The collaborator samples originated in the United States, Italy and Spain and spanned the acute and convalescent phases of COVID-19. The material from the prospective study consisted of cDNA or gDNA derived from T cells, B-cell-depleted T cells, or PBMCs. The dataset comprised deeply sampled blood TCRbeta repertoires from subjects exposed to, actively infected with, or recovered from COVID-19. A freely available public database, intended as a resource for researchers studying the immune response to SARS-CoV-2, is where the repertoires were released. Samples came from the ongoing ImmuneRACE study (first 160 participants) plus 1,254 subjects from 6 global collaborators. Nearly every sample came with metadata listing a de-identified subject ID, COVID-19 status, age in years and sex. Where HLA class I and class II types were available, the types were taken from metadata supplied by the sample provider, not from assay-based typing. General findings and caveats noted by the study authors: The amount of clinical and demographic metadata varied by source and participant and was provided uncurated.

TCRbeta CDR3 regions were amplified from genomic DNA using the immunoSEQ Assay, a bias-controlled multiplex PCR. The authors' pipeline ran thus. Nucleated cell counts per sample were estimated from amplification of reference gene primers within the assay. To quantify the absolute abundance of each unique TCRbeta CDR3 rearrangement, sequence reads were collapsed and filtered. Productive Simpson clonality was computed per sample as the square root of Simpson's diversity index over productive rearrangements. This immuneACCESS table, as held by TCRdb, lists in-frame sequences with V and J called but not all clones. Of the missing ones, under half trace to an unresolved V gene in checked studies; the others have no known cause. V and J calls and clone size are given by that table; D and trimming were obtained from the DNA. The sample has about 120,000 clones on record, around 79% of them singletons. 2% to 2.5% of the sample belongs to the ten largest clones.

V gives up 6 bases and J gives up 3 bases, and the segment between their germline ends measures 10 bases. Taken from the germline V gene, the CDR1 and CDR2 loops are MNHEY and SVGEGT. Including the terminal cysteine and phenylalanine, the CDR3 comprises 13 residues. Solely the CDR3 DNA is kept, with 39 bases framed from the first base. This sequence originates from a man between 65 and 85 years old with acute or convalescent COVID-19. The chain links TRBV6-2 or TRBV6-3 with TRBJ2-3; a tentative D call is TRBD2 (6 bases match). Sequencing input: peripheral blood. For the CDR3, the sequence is CASSVRGTDTQYF. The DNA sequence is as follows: TGTGCCAGCAGCGTCCGGGGGACAGATACGCAGTATTTT.